The rows below give T cell receptor beta chains drawn from one sample of a study of T cells in Graves' hyperthyroidism and ophthalmopathy. TCRdb used MiXCR to reprocess the multiplex PCR reads, holding one entry per CDR3 protein. The table records some 800,000 distinct CDR3 sequences, 38% of them present only once. Sequenced: blood. These receptors were obtained from a man younger than 35 with Graves' hyperthyroidism. Each CDR3 is given with its conserved first and last residue. Fields, in order: J gene, V gene, CDR3 protein.

>TRBJ2-7|TRBV20-1
CSAMGTRTYEQYF
>TRBJ1-5|TRBV10-3
CAISAGQGQETQHF
>TRBJ2-7|TRBV7-9
CASSSRSRAIEEQYF
>TRBJ2-3|TRBV20-1
CSARDPWGSKVDTQYF
>TRBJ1-1|TRBV24-1
CASSPQTGWNTEAFF
>TRBJ1-5|TRBV5-6
CASSLAVGTGGGQPQHF
>TRBJ1-2|TRBV20-1
CSASMTGNYGYTF
>TRBJ1-2|TRBV5-1
CASSSGQTQGYTF
>TRBJ1-5|TRBV2
CASSDIKGRKNNQPQHF
>TRBJ2-5|TRBV7-8
CTSSLEGQGAETQYF
>TRBJ1-2|TRBV19
CASSPASLGYGYTF
>TRBJ1-1|TRBV27
CASRKRGYTEAFF
>TRBJ2-6|TRBV20-1
CSAYSQNSRDPGANVLTF
>TRBJ1-6|TRBV9
CASSVEHNSPLHF
>TRBJ2-7|TRBV29-1
CSVEMDATSAYEQYF
>TRBJ2-7|TRBV7-8
CASSLLGASGMGEQYF
>TRBJ1-3|TRBV12-3/TRBV12-4
CASSLMGHSGNTIYF
>TRBJ1-5|TRBV19
CASSPSPGTKQPQHF
>TRBJ1-4|TRBV12-3/TRBV12-4
CASSSVVNEKLFF
>TRBJ1-2|TRBV9
CASSVGGSSSGNTF
>TRBJ1-5|TRBV7-2
CASSFKNQPQHF
>TRBJ2-2|TRBV7-9
CASGPREGELFF
>TRBJ2-5|TRBV7-3
CASSLRGLSETQYF
>TRBJ1-4|TRBV2
CASSLRGSSTNEKLFF
>TRBJ2-7|TRBV7-9
CASSRPLAEGEQYF
>TRBJ2-2|TRBV4-3
CASSQGSFRDTLTGELFF
>TRBJ2-7|TRBV7-3
CASSFVGLAGGEQYF
>TRBJ2-1|TRBV9
CASRVQGVYNEQFF
>TRBJ2-2|TRBV15
CATSRIGLAGELFF
>TRBJ1-6|TRBV7-9
CASGTDRGNSPLHF
>TRBJ2-5|TRBV20-1
CSASSGKSGKETQYF
>TRBJ1-6|TRBV19
CASSPKGDSPLHF
>TRBJ1-3|TRBV10-3
CAIRGTGSSGNTIYF
>TRBJ1-4|TRBV15
CATSSSWATNEKLFF
>TRBJ1-2|TRBV10-3
CAISEWTDYGYTF
>TRBJ2-7|TRBV6-6
CASSSTGPRSEQYF
>TRBJ1-3|TRBV10-3
CAISESPGISGNTIYF
>TRBJ2-5|TRBV19
CASSIGGNGETQYF
>TRBJ2-7|TRBV7-9
CASSPLAGGAYEQYF
>TRBJ2-5|TRBV9
CASTQTSGFQETQYF
>TRBJ2-7|TRBV7-2
CASSSSAGRVIRDEQYF
>TRBJ1-4|TRBV7-9
CASSLGPGVNEKLFF
>TRBJ2-7|TRBV5-1
CASSLEGRANSYEQYF
>TRBJ1-2|TRBV29-1
CSLGQGGRGTF
>TRBJ2-6|TRBV4-1
CASSQGSSGGANVLTF
>TRBJ1-2|TRBV7-9
CASSLGRGPDYGYTF
>TRBJ2-6|TRBV7-9
CASTLSGNSGANVLTF